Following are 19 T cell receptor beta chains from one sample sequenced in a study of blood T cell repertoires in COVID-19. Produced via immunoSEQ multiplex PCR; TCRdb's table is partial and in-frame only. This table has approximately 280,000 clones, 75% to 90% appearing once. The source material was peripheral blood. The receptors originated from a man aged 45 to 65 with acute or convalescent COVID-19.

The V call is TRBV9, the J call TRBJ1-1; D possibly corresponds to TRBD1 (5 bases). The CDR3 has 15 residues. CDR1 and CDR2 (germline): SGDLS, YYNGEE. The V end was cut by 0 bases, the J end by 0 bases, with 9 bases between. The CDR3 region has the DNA TGTGCCAGCAGCGTAGGGGCGGGGCTGAACACTGAAGCTTTCTTT. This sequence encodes CASSVGAGLNTEAFF.

CDR3 protein: CAWSLTGVGGNTIYF. Here the CDR3 DNA reads TGTGCCTGGAGTCTTACAGGGGTGGGTGGAAACACCATATATTTT. The chain combines TRBV30 with TRBJ1-3, with TRBD1 matching 7 bases. Germline CDR1 GTSNPN, CDR2 SVGIG (reference sequence). The junction had 7 bases not matched to a gene; V was cut back by 2 bases and J by 3 bases. CDR3 length equals 15 residues. The full variable domain, its missing parts supplied by reference TRBV30 and TRBJ1-3, is SQTIHQWPATLVQPVGSPLSLECTVEGTSNPNLYWYRQAAGRGLQLLFYSVGIGQISSEVPQNLSASRPQDRQFILSSKKLLLSDSGFYLCAWSLTGVGGNTIYFGEGSWLTVV.

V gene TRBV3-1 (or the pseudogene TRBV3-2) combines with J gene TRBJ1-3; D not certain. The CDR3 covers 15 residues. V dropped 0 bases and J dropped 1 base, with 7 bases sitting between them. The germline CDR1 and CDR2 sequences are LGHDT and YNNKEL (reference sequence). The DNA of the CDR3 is TGTGCCAGCAGCCAAGATGAGGCGTCTGGAAACACCATATATTTT. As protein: CASSQDEASGNTIYF.

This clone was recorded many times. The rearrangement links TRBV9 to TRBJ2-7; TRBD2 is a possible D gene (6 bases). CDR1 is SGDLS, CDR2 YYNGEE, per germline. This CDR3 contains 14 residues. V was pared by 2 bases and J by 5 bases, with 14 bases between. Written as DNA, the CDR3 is TGTGCCAGCAGCGTTGGTGCGGGGTCTAACGAGCAGTACTTC. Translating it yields CASSVGAGSNEQYF.

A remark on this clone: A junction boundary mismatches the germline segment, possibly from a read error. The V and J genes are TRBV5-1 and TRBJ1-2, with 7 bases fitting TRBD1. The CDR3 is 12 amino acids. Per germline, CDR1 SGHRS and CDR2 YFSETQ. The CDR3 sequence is CASTPGQISRAF. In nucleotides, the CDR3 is TGCGCCAGCACTCCGGGACAGATCAGTCGGGCCTTC.

This CDR3 is CASTSGGLNTEAFF. DNA of the CDR3: TGTGCCAGCACCTCGGGTGGCTTGAACACTGAAGCTTTCTTT. The chain employs TRBV5-5 and TRBJ1-1, with D unclear. From germline, CDR1 is SGHKS and CDR2 YYEKEE (reference sequence). The CDR3 extends over 14 amino acids. The V end was cut by 6 bases, the J end by 0 bases, with 12 bases between.

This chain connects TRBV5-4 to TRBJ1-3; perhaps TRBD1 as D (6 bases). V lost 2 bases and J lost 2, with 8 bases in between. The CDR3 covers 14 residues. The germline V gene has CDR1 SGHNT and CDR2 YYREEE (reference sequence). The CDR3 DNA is TGTGCCAGCAGCTTACCAGGGGCTGGAAACACCATATATTTT. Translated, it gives CASSLPGAGNTIYF.

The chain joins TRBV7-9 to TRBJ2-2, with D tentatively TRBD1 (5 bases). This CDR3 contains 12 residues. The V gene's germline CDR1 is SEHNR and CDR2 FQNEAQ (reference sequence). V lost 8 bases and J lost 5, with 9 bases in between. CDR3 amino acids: CASGQGTGELFF. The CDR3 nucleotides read TGTGCCAGCGGTCAGGGTACCGGGGAGCTGTTTTTT. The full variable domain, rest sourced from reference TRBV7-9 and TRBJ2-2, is DTGVSQNPRHKITKRGQNVTFRCDPISEHNRLYWYRQTLGQGPEFLTYFQNEAQLEKSRLLSDRFSAERPKGSFSTLEIQRTEQGDSAMYLCASGQGTGELFFGEGSRLTVL.

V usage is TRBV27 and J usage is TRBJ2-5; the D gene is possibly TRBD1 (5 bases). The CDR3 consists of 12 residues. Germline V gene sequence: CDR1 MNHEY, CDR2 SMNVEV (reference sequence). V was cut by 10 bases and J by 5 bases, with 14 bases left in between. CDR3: CATHSGLETQYF. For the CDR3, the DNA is TGTGCCACACACTCAGGGTTGGAGACCCAGTACTTC.

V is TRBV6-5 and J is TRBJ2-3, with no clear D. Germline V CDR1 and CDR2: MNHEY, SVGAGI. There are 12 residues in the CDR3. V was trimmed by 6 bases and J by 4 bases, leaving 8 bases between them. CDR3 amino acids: CASRLGADTQYF. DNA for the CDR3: TGTGCCAGCAGGCTAGGCGCAGATACGCAGTATTTT.

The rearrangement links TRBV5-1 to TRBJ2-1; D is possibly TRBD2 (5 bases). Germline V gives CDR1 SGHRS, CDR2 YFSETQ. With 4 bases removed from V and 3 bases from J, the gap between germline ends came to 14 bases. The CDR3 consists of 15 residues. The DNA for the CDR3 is TGCGCCAGCAGCGATCTAGGGCGGGTCTACAATGAGCAGTTCTTC. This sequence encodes CASSDLGRVYNEQFF.

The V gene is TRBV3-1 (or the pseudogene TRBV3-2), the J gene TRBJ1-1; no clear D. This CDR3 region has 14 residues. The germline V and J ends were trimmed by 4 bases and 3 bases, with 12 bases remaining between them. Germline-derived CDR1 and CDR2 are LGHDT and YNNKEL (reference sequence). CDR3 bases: TGTGCCAGCAGCCTAAGCGGGAGTGACACTGAAGCTTTCTTT. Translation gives CASSLSGSDTEAFF.

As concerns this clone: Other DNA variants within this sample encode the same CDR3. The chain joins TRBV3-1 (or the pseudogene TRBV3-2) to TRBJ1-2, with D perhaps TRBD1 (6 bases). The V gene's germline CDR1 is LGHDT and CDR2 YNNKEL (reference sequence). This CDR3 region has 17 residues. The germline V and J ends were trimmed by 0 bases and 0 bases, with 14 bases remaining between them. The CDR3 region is CASSQDLRGPANYGYTF. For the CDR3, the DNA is TGTGCCAGCAGCCAAGATTTGCGGGGGCCCGCTAACTATGGCTACACCTTC.

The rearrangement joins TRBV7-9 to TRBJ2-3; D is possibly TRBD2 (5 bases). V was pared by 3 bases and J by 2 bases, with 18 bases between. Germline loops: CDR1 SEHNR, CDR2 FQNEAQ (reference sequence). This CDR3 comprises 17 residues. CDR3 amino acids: CASSLFPERVDTDTQYF. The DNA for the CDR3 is TGTGCCAGCAGCTTGTTTCCCGAGAGGGTCGACACAGATACGCAGTATTTT.

CDR3 loop: CASSRDREYEQYF. Here the CDR3 DNA reads TGTGCCAGCAGTCGGGACAGGGAATACGAGCAGTACTTC. The chain couples TRBV6-5 to TRBJ2-7, with 9 bases fitting TRBD1. The V gene's germline CDR1 is MNHEY and CDR2 SVGAGI. CDR3 length: 13 residues. The V and J ends lost 5 bases and 4 bases, in that order; junction bases with no gene match: 3.

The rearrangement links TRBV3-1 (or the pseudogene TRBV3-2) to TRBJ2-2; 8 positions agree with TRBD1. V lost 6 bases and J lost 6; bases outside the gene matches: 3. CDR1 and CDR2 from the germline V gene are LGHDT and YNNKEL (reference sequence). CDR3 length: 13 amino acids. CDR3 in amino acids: CASRDRGPGELFF. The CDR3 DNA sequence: TGTGCCAGCAGAGACAGGGGCCCCGGGGAGCTGTTTTTT.

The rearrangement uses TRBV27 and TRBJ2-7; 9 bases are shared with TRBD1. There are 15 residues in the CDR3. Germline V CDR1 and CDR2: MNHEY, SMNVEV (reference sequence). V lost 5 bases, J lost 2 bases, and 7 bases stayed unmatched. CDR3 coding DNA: TGTGCCAGCAGTCTCGCCGGGACAGGGACCTACGAGCAGTACTTC. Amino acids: CASSLAGTGTYEQYF.

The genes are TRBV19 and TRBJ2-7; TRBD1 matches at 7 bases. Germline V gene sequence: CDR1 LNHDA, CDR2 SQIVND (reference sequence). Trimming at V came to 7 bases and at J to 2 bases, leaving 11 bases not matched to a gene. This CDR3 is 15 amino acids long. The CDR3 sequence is CASKSMGQPTYEQYF. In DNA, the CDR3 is TGTGCCAGTAAGTCAATGGGACAGCCTACCTACGAGCAGTACTTC.

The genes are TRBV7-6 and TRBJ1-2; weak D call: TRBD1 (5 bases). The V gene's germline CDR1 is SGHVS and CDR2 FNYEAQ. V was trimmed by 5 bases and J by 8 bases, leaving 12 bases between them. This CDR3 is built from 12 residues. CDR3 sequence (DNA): TGTGCCAGCAGCACGGGACTTCGGGGCTACACCTTC. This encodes CASSTGLRGYTF.